These 3 T cell receptor beta chains were all obtained from the same sample, sequenced in a study of blood T cell repertoires in COVID-19. Profiled with immunoSEQ multiplex PCR; TCRdb holds only in-frame clones, not every one. Among 20,000 to 25,000 clones listed, 65% to 90% were seen once. The sequencing input was peripheral blood. Every receptor here comes from a man between 65 and 79 years old with acute or convalescent COVID-19.

The rearrangement uses TRBV6-5 and TRBJ1-2; 11 bases match TRBD1. Germline CDR1 MNHEY, CDR2 SVGAGI. The V gene end was trimmed by 6 bases and the J gene end by 6 bases; junction bases not matched to a gene: 3. The CDR3 contains 13 residues. DNA for the CDR3: TGTGCCAGCAGCTGGGACAGGGGGAATGGCTACACCTTC. As protein: CASSWDRGNGYTF.

CDR3 sequence reads: CASSTDSRAGSPLHF. The CDR3, as DNA: TGTGCCAGTAGTACGGACAGCCGGGCGGGTTCACCCCTCCACTTT. The genes are TRBV19 and TRBJ1-6, with a possible D match to TRBD1 (6 bases). The CDR3 covers 15 residues. Germline CDR1 reads LNHDA; CDR2 reads SQIVND (reference sequence). Trimming removed 4 bases at V and 9 bases at J, with 16 bases between.

Only a few counts were recorded for this clone. The chain carries TRBV28 and TRBJ1-1; maybe TRBD1 (6 bases). CDR1 and CDR2 (germline): MDHEN, SYDVKM. The CDR3 consists of 12 residues. The V and J ends lost 6 bases and 4 bases respectively, with 9 bases between them. DNA of the CDR3: TGTGCCAGCAGAACAGGGCCCACTGAAGCTTTCTTT. As protein: CASRTGPTEAFF.